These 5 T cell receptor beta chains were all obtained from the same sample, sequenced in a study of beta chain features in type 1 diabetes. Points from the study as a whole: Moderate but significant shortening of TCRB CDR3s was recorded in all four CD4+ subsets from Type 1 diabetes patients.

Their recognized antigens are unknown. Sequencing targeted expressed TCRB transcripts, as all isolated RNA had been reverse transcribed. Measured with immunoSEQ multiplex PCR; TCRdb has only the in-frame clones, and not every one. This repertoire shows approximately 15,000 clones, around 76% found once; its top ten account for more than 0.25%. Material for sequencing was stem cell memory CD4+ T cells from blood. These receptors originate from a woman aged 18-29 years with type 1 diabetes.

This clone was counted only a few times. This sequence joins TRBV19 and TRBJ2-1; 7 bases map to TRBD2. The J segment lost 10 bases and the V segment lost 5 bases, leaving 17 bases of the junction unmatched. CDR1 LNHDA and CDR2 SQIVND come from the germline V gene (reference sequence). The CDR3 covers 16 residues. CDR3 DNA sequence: TGTGCCAGTAGTCCACTACGACTAGCTCGACCTTCGGAGCAGTTCTTC. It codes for CASSPLRLARPSEQFF.

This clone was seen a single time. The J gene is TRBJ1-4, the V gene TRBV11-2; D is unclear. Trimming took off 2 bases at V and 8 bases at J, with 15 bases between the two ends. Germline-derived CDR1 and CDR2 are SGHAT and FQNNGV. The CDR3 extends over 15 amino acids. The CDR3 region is CASSLLTRVGEKLFF. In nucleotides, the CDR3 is TGTGCCAGCAGCTTATTGACCCGGGTTGGGGAAAAACTGTTTTTT.

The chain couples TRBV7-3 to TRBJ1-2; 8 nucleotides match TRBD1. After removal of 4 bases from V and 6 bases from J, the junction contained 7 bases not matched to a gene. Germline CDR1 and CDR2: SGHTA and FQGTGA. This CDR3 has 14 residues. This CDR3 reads CASSSQQGGHGYTF. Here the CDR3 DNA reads TGTGCCAGCAGCTCCCAACAGGGGGGCCATGGCTACACCTTC.

CDR3: CSVRVPKNIQYF. CDR3 bases: TGCAGCGTCAGGGTTCCCAAAAACATTCAGTACTTC. This chain uses TRBV29-1 with TRBJ2-4; TRBD1 might be the D (5 bases). The CDR3 is 12 residues long. From germline, CDR1 is SQVTM and CDR2 ANQGSEA. The V end lost 6 bases, the J end lost 2 bases, and 8 bases lay between the germline ends. Full variable domain (missing parts from reference TRBV29-1 and TRBJ2-4): SAVISQKPSRDICQRGTSLTIQCQVDSQVTMMFWYRQQPGQSLTLIATANQGSEATYESGFVIDKFPISRPNLTFSTLTVSNMSPEDSSIYLCSVRVPKNIQYFGAGTRLSVL.

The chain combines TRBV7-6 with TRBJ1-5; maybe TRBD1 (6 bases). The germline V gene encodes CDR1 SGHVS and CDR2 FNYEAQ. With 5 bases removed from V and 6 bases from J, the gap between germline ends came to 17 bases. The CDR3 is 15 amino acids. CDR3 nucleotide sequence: TGTGCCAGCAGCCCAGGTCAGGGGATCGGTCAGCCCCAGCATTTT. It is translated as CASSPGQGIGQPQHF.